This T cell receptor beta chain was obtained from a study of blood T cells in healthy people across ages. Study outcomes and limitations: Older age went with lower TCR beta diversity per million T cells, in a roughly linear way. Among long-lived donors, naive CD4+ cells were more numerous and diversity higher than in aged donors. As naive T cell percentage varied, TCR beta diversity correlated strongly with it.

A second PCR, run for about 7 to 11 cycles, used a sample-barcoded 5' primer plus a J-beta primer mix. Via MiXCR, TCRdb re-called the 5' RACE reads, giving one row per CDR3 protein. Of 750,000 to 950,000 distinct CDR3 sequences listed, more than 25% are singletons. This clonotype was detected ten times or more. Its specificity is unknown. CDR3 length: 14 amino acids. After removal of 6 bases from V and 0 bases from J, the junction contained 2 bases not matched to a gene. This sample also appeared in a second study, on T cells of mothers and their children. From that study: Overlap ran slightly, non-significantly higher for related than unrelated mother-child pairs.

The sequenced sample was blood. The chain carries TRBV12-3 or TRBV12-4 and TRBJ2-7, with 10 nucleotides matching TRBD2. The sequence was collected from a boy aged 5-17 years in good health. This CDR3 is CASRLAGASYEQYF. CDR3 in DNA: TGTGCCAGCAGGCTAGCGGGGGCCTCCTACGAGCAGTACTTC.